Presented here are 19 T cell receptor beta chains from one specimen sequenced in a study of T cells after posttransplantation cyclophosphamide. Methotrexate plus calcineurin inhibitor accompanied controls' myeloablative marrow transplants; sampling was 1 year later. Assay: immunoSEQ multiplex PCR; the TCRdb copy retains only in-frame clones and omits some. The sample records about 21,000 clones, about 86% being singletons. Here the sequenced sample was PBMCs, taken approximately 360 days after allogeneic stem cell transplant with calcineurin inhibitor and methotrexate. These receptors all stem from a female patient in her 30s who received an allogeneic stem cell transplant from an unrelated donor, was CMV-positive, and had acute and chronic GVHD. Some T cells may have originated in the graft donor.

This chain connects TRBV6-1 to TRBJ1-6, with TRBD1 identical over 10 bases. From germline, CDR1 is MNHNS and CDR2 SASEGT. The CDR3 spans 14 residues. V dropped 6 bases and J dropped 9; count of bases not matched to a gene: 5. The CDR3: CASSKDRGSSPLHF. CDR3 coding DNA: TGTGCCAGCAGCAAGGACAGGGGGAGTTCACCCCTCCACTTT.

This clone was counted a few times. The CDR3 sequence is CASSKEPAGEGYTF. The CDR3 DNA reads TGTGCCAGCAGCAAAGAGCCGGCAGGGGAAGGCTACACCTTC. This sequence joins TRBV21-1 and TRBJ1-2; no DNA check was done on the table's D call, TRBD1. TRBV21-1 is designated a pseudogene. The CDR3 has 14 amino acids.

J is TRBJ2-3 and V is TRBV9, with 8 nucleotides matching TRBD2. The germline V gene encodes CDR1 SGDLS and CDR2 YYNGEE. There are 15 residues in the CDR3. With 0 bases clipped from V and 2 bases from J, the junction kept 2 bases outside the gene matches. CDR3: CASSVGGGYTDTQYF. The DNA for the CDR3 is TGTGCCAGCAGCGTAGGCGGGGGGTACACAGATACGCAGTATTTT.

The genes are TRBV19 and TRBJ2-7; no definite D call. The CDR3 is made up of 13 amino acids. Germline V CDR1 and CDR2: LNHDA, SQIVND (reference sequence). V lost 7 bases and J 5 bases, leaving 15 bases between the germline ends. CDR3 bases: TGTGCCAGTACCCCCTCCGAGGTCCACGAGCAGTACTTC. Protein product: CASTPSEVHEQYF.

Here the CDR3 DNA reads TGTGCCAGTCCAAAGTGGACAGCCGACCAAGAGACCCAGTACTTC. This translates into CASPKWTADQETQYF. The gene calls are TRBV18 and TRBJ2-5; D might be TRBD1 (6 bases). V lost 9 bases to trimming and J lost 0 bases, with 17 bases between them. This CDR3 comprises 15 residues. CDR1 is KGHSH and CDR2 is LQKENI in the germline V gene.

CDR3 bases: TGCGCCAGCAGCAATCCGGGACTAGCGGGGCCCCGCGCAGATACGCAGTATTTT. Residues: CASSNPGLAGPRADTQYF. The rearrangement uses TRBV5-1 and TRBJ2-3, with 13 bases matching TRBD2. CDR1 and CDR2 (germline): SGHRS, YFSETQ. The CDR3 contains 18 residues. Trimming removed 4 bases from V and 4 bases from J; junction bases left unmatched: 12.

The V and J genes are TRBV6-1 and TRBJ2-1; 8 bases map to TRBD2. CDR1 and CDR2 (germline): MNHNS, SASEGT. V was clipped by 1 base and J by 4 bases; unmatched bases: 3. CDR3 length: 15 residues. The CDR3 loop is CASSEGGTRYNEQFF. The CDR3 coding sequence is TGTGCCAGCAGTGAAGGGGGGACTAGATACAATGAGCAGTTCTTC.

The rearrangement links TRBV5-4 to TRBJ2-7; 14 bases agree with TRBD2. Germline V gene lookup returns CDR1 SGHNT and CDR2 YYREEE (reference sequence). Trimming removed 4 bases from V and 4 bases from J; junction bases left unmatched: 7. This CDR3 region has 16 residues. CDR3 sequence (DNA): TGTGCCAGCAGCGGGGGGACTAGCGGGAGTACTTACGAGCAGTACTTC. This sequence encodes CASSGGTSGSTYEQYF.

The J gene is TRBJ2-7, the V gene TRBV2; maybe TRBD2 (7 bases). The CDR3 is 12 amino acids. Germline V gene lookup returns CDR1 SNHLY and CDR2 FYNNEI. V lost 11 bases to trimming and J lost 0 bases, with 11 bases between them. CDR3 in DNA: TGTGCCGGGGGGGGCAGCTCCTACGAGCAGTACTTC. Translation gives CAGGGSSYEQYF.

This clone occurred once. This chain joins TRBV7-3 and TRBJ2-3; 13 bases are shared with TRBD2. The CDR3 runs 16 residues. V shed 6 bases and J 0 bases; nucleotides not matched to a gene: 3. The germline gives CDR1 SGHTA, CDR2 FQGTGA. CDR3 DNA sequence: TGTGCCAGCAGTGGACTAGCGGGGGCTAGCACAGATACGCAGTATTTT. Protein: CASSGLAGASTDTQYF.

This rearrangement joins TRBV6-1 to TRBJ1-6, with D tentatively TRBD1 (5 bases). The ends were cut back, 4 bases at V and 3 bases at J, with 16 bases in the middle. Germline values: CDR1 MNHNS, CDR2 SASEGT. The CDR3 totals 17 residues. For the CDR3, the DNA is TGTGCCAGCAGTGGGTGGGGCAGTCAAAACTATAATTCACCCCTCCACTTT. Encoded protein: CASSGWGSQNYNSPLHF.

The gene calls are TRBV6-6 and TRBJ1-1, with a possible D match to TRBD1 (6 bases). This CDR3 spans 14 amino acids. Per germline, CDR1 MNHNY and CDR2 SVGAGI (reference sequence). V gave up 3 bases and J gave up 4 bases, with 12 bases separating them. The CDR3 sequence is CASSYKGGTTEAFF. The CDR3 coding sequence is TGTGCCAGCAGTTATAAAGGGGGTACCACTGAAGCTTTCTTT.

The chain recombines TRBV25-1 with TRBJ2-7; D is unclear. With 3 bases removed from V and 3 bases from J, the gap between germline ends came to 6 bases. CDR3 length: 12 amino acids. CDR1 and CDR2 (germline): MGHDK, SYGVNS. This chain's CDR3 is CASSDYGYEQYF. As DNA, the CDR3 is TGTGCCAGCAGTGATTACGGCTACGAGCAGTACTTC.

J is TRBJ1-4 and V is TRBV11-2; possible D gene TRBD1, 6 bases. Trimming stripped 0 bases from V and 10 bases from J, with 15 bases between. This CDR3 spans 15 amino acids. Germline V CDR1 and CDR2: SGHAT, FQNNGV. CDR3 amino acids: CASSLDWGGGRKLFF. The CDR3 DNA sequence: TGTGCCAGCAGCTTAGATTGGGGGGGCGGGAGAAAACTGTTTTTT.

This chain connects TRBV18 to TRBJ2-5, with a possible D match to TRBD1 (5 bases). The germline V and J ends were trimmed by 4 bases and 2 bases, with 8 bases remaining between them. The CDR3 consists of 13 residues. The V gene's germline CDR1 is KGHSH and CDR2 LQKENI. The CDR3 DNA reads TGTGCCAGCTCACAGGGGCTACAAGAGACCCAGTACTTC. This translates into CASSQGLQETQYF.

The chain uses TRBV4-1 and TRBJ1-5; 10 positions agree with TRBD1. V gave up 1 base and J gave up 6 bases; unmatched junction bases: 12. Germline loops: CDR1 MGHRA, CDR2 YSYEKL. CDR3 length: 18 residues. The CDR3 DNA follows: TGCGCCAGCAGCCAAGGCCCCCATCCGGGACAGGGGTTTCAGCCCCAGCATTTT. Translated: CASSQGPHPGQGFQPQHF.

The chain employs TRBV5-4 and TRBJ2-7; 7 bases match TRBD2. The CDR3 covers 14 residues. V shed 4 bases, J shed 2 bases, and the junction held 6 bases outside the gene matches. Per germline, CDR1 SGHNT and CDR2 YYREEE (reference sequence). The CDR3 DNA sequence: TGTGCCAGCAGCCCACAGCGGGGACCCTACGAGCAGTACTTC. Protein product: CASSPQRGPYEQYF.

This clone was observed once. The chain carries TRBV7-6 and TRBJ2-7; TRBD2 is a possible D gene (6 bases). CDR3 length equals 16 residues. The germline V gene encodes CDR1 SGHVS and CDR2 FNYEAQ. With 3 bases removed from V and 0 bases from J, the gap between germline ends came to 15 bases. As DNA, the CDR3 is TGTGCCAGCAGCTTGAGCCGGGACTCTAGCTCCTACGAGCAGTACTTC. The encoded protein is CASSLSRDSSSYEQYF.

With regard to this clone: Germline is not matched at one junction end, which may reflect a read error. The chain recombines TRBV7-7 with TRBJ2-7; 11 bases are shared with TRBD1. Germline CDR1 SSHAT, CDR2 FNYEAQ (reference sequence). This CDR3 has 13 residues. The CDR3 loop reads CASSQDRGHEQYF. The CDR3 nucleotides are TGTGCTAGCAGCCAGGACAGGGGGCATGAGCAGTACTTC.